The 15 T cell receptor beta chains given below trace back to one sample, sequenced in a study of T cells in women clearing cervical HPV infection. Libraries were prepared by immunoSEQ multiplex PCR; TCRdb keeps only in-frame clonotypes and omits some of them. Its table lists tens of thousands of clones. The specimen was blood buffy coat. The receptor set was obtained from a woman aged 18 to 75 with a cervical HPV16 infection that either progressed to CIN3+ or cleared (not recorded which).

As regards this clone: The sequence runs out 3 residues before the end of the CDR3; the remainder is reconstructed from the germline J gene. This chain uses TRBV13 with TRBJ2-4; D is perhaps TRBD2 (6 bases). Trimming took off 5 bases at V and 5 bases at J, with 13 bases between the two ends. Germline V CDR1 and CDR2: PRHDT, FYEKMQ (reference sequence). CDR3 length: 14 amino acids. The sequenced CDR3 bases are TGTGCCAGCAGCCTATGGGACTTCGAAAACATT. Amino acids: CASSLWDFENI. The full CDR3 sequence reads CASSLWDFENIQYF.

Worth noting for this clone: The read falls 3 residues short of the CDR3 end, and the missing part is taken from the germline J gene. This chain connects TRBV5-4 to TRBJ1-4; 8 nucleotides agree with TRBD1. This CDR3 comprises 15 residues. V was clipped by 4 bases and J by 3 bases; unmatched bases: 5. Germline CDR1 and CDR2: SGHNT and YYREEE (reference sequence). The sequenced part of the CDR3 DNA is TGTGCCAGCAGCGGACAGGGTCGCGCTAATGAAAAA. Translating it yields CASSGQGRANEK. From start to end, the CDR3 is CASSGQGRANEKLFF.

CDR3 amino acids: CASSLVPSGGHGDTQYF. The CDR3 bases that were read are TGTGCCAGCAGCTTAGTTCCCAGCGGGGGCCACGGGGATACG. The chain links TRBV7-3 to TRBJ2-3, with 8 bases identical to TRBD2. The read falls 3 residues short of the CDR3 end, and the missing part is taken from the germline J gene. Looked up from germline, CDR1 is SGHTA and CDR2 is FQGTGA. Trimming at V came to 2 bases and at J to 6 bases, leaving 13 bases not matched to a gene. This CDR3 has 17 residues.

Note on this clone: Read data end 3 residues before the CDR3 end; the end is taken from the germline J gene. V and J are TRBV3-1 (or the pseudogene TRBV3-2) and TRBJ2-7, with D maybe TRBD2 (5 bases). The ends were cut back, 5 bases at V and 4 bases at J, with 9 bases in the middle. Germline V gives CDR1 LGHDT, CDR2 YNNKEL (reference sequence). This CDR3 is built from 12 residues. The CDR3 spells CASSSSLYEQYF. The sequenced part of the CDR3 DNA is TGTGCCAGCAGCTCTAGCCTTTACGAG.

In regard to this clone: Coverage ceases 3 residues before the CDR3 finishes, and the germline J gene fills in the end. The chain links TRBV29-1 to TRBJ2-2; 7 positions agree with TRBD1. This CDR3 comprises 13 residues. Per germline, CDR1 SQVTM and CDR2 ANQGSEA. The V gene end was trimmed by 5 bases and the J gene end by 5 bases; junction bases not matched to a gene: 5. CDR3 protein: CSVQQGTTGELFF. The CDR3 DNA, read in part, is TGCAGCGTTCAACAGGGGACGACCGGGGAG.

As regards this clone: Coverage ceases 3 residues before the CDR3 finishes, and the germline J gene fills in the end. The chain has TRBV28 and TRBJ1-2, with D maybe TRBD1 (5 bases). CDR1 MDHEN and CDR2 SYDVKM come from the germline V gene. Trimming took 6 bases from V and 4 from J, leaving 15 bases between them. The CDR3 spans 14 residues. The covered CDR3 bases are TGTGCCAGCAGCAGGGTCCCCTTAATCTATGGC. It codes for CASSRVPLIYG. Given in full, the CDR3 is CASSRVPLIYGYTF.

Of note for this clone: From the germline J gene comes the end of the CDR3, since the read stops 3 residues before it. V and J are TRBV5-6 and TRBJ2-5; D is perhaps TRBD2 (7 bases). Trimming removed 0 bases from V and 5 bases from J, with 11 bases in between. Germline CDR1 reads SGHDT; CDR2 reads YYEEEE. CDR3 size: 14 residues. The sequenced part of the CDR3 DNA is TGTGCCAGCAGCTTGGGGGGGGGCCTGGAGACC. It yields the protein CASSLGGGLET. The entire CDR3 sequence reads CASSLGGGLETQYF.

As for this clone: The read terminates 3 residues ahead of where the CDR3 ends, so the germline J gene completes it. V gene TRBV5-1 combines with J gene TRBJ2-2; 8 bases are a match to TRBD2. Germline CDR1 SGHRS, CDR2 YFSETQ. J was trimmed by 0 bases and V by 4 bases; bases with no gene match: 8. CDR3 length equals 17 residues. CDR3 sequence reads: CASSPFGGGSNTGELFF. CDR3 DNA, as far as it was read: TGCGCCAGCAGCCCCTTTGGCGGGGGGTCGAACACCGGGGAG.

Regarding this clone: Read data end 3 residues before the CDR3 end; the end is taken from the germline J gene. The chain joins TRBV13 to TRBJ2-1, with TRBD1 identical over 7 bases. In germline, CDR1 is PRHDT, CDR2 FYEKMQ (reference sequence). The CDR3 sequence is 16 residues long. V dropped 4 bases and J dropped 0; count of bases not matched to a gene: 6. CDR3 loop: CASSWTGNPSYNEQFF. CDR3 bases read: TGTGCCAGCAGCTGGACAGGTAACCCCTCCTACAATGAG.

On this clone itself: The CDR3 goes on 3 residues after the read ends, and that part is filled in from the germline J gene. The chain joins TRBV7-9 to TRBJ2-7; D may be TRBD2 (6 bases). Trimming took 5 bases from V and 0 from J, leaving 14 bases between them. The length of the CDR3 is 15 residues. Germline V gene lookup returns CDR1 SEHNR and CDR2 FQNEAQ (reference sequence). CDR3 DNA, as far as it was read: TGTGCCAGCAGCGTCTACGGGACTGTCTCCTACGAG. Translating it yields CASSVYGTVSYE. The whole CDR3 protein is CASSVYGTVSYEQYF.

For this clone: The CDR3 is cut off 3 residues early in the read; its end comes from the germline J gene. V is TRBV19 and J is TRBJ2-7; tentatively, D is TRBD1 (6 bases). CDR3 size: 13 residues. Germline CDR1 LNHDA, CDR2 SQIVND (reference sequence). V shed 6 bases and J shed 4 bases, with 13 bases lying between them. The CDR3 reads CASSPRDNYEQYF. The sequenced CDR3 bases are TGTGCCAGTAGCCCTCGGGACAATTACGAG.

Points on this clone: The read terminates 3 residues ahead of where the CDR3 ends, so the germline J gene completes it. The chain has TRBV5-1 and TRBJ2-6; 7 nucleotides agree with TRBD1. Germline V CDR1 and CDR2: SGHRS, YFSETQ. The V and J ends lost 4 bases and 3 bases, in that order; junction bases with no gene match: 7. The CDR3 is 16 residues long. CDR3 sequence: CASSPRQGLGANVLTF. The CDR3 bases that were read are TGCGCCAGCAGCCCAAGACAGGGTCTTGGGGCCAACGTC.

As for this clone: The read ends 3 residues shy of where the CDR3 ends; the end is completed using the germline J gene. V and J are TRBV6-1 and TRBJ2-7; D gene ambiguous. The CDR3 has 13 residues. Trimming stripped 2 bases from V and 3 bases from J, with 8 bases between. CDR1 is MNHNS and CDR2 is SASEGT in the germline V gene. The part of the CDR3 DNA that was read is TGTGCCAGCAGTGAACACGGCGGCTACGAG. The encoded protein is CASSEHGGYE. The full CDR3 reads CASSEHGGYEQYF.

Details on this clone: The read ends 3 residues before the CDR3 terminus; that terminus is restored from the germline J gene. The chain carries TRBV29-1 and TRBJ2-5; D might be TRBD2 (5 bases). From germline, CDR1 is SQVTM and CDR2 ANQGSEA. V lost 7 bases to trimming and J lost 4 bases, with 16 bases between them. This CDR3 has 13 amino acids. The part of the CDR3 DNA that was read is TGCAGCGCCCCCTCCGGCGGGCGAGAGACC. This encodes CSAPSGGRET. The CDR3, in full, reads CSAPSGGRETQYF.

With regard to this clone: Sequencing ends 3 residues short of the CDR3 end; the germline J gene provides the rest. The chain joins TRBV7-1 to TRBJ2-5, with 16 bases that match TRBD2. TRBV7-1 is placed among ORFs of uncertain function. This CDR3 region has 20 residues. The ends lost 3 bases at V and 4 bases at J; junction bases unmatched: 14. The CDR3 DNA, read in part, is TGTGCCAGCAGCTCGGGACTAGCGGGGGGGCGAACAAGTGGAACAGAGACC. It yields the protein CASSSGLAGGRTSGTET. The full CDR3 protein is CASSSGLAGGRTSGTETQYF.